The clone carrying this T cell receptor beta chain was seen a handful of times. What it binds is unknown. The data belong to a study of T cell repertoires in cytomegalovirus infection. Overall study findings and caveats: The response measured ex vivo was dominated by TCR beta clonotypes (HLA-C-restricted and CMV-specific).

From germline, CDR1 is SGHTA and CDR2 FQGNSA. The CDR3 runs to 14 residues. The V gene end was trimmed by 9 bases and the J gene end by 9 bases; junction bases not matched to a gene: 8. TCRdb passed the reads through MiXCR, listing each CDR3 protein once. The profile covers about half a million distinct CDR3 sequences, with 33% appearing a single time and around a sixth taken by the ten largest. The receptor comes from a human donor in good health (CMV status not recorded). Some clones in this sample may be carry-over from other donors' samples. Sample: cultured PBMCs, taken from culture after CMV antigen stimulation. V is TRBV7-2 and J is TRBJ2-1; 13 nucleotides align to TRBD2. The DNA of the CDR3 is TGTGCCAGTTCTGGACTAGCGGGAGAAGTTGAGCAGTTCTTC. This codes for CASSGLAGEVEQFF.